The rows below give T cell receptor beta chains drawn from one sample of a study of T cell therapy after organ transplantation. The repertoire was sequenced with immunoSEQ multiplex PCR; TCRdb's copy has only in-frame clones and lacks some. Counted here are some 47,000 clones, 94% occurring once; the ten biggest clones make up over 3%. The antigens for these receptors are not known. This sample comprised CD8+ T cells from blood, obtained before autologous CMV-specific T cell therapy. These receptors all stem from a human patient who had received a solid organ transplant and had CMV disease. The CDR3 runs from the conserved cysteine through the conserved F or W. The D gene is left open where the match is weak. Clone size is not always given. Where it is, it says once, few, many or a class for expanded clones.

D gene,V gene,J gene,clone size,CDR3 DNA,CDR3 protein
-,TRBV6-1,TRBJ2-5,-,TGTGCCAGCAGTACTCCGACGGGGTACCAAGAGACCCAGTACTTC,CASSTPTGYQETQYF
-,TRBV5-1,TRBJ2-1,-,TGCGCCAGCAGCACGACCTCATGGCAACAGTTCTTC,CASSTTSWQQFF
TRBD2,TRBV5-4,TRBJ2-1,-,TGTGCCAGCAGCTTGTTAGGGACTAGCGGGAGCTCCTACAATGAGCAGTTCTTC,CASSLLGTSGSSYNEQFF
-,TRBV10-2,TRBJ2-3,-,TGCGCCAGCAAGCCCGGGACCTACACAGATACGCAGTATTTT,CASKPGTYTDTQYF
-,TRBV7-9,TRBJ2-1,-,TGTGCCAGCAGCCGCGGGGGCCGTCCCTACAATGAGCAGTTCTTC,CASSRGGRPYNEQFF
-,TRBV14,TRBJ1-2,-,TGTGCCAGCAGCGAGACAGCCGCCTACTATGGCTACACCTTC,CASSETAAYYGYTF
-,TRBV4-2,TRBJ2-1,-,TGTGCCAGCAGCCAAGGGAGAGTTTTCGATGAGCAGTTCTTC,CASSQGRVFDEQFF
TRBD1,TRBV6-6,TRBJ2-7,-,TGTGCCAGCAGTTACCCCGGACAGGGCTCCTTGGACGAGCAGTACTTC,CASSYPGQGSLDEQYF
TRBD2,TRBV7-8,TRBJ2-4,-,TGTGCCAGCAGCTTTAGCGGGAGGGCCGGGTCAGCCAAAAACATTCAGTACTTC,CASSFSGRAGSAKNIQYF
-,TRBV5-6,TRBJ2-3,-,TGTGCCAGCAGCCTAGGGACCCCCTCAGATACGCAGTATTTT,CASSLGTPSDTQYF
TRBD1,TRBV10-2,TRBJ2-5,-,TGCGCCAGCACCGAGCCCAGGGGGCAGGAGACCCAGTACTTC,CASTEPRGQETQYF
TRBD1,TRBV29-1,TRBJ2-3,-,TGCAGCGTTGAAACCGGGACAGGCACAGATACGCAGTATTTT,CSVETGTGTDTQYF
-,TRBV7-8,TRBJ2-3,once,TGTGCCAGCAGCTTAGAAACCGAAGTCAGGAGGGTGACAGATACGCAGTATTTT,CASSLETEVRRVTDTQYF
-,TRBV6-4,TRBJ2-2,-,TGTGCCAGCAGTGACTCTGGAACCGGGGAGCTGTTTTTT,CASSDSGTGELFF
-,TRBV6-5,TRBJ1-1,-,TGTGCCAGCAGTTATCGAGAGGGCGCCCCTGCGGCTTTCTTT,CASSYREGAPAAFF
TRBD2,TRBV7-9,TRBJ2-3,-,TGTGCCAGCAGCCAGGGAGGGGATACGCAGTATTTT,CASSQGGDTQYF
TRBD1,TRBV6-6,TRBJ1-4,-,TGTGCCAGCAGCTTCACAGGGGGCAGTGAAAAACTGTTTTTT,CASSFTGGSEKLFF
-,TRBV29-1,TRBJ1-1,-,TGCAGCGTTTCAGGGAACACTGAAGCTTTCTTT,CSVSGNTEAFF
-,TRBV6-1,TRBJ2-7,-,TGTGCCAGCACCACCTTCCTAGCGAGGGAGCAGTACTTC,CASTTFLAREQYF
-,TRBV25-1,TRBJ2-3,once,TGTGCCAGCAGTACCCAGGGACCAGATACGCAGTATTTT,CASSTQGPDTQYF
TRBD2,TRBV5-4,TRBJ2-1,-,TGTGCCAGCAGCTCACCCGGGACTAGCCCCAATGAGCAGTTCTTC,CASSSPGTSPNEQFF
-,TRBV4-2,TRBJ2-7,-,TGTGCCAGCAGCCAAGATGGGCTAGCAACCTACGAGCAGTACTTC,CASSQDGLATYEQYF
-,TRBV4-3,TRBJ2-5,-,TGCGCCAGCAGCCAAACCGCCCCGGCGGAGACCCAGTACTTC,CASSQTAPAETQYF
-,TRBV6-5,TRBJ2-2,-,TGTGCCAGCAGTCATGGGGGAAACACCGGGGAGCTGTTTTTT,CASSHGGNTGELFF